The 13 T cell receptor beta chains presented below share a single source sample, sequenced in a study of blood T cell repertoires in COVID-19. Clones were sequenced by immunoSEQ multiplex PCR, and TCRdb holds only the in-frame ones, with some missing. The sample gives some 510,000 clones, approximately 88% of which show up once; approximately 2% is in the top ten. Sequencing used PBMCs or T cells enriched from blood (not recorded which). These TCRs come from a middle-aged woman who had recovered from COVID-19.

This clone was observed a single time. CDR3 amino acids: CASSLLAGELFF. DNA for the CDR3: TGTGCCAGCAGCTTACTCGCCGGGGAGCTGTTTTTT. The rearrangement links TRBV7-7 to TRBJ2-2, with D hard to call. This CDR3 is built from 12 residues. Germline CDR1 SSHAT, CDR2 FNYEAQ (reference sequence). V was clipped by 2 bases and J by 6 bases, with 4 bases between them.

This chain links TRBV4-1 with TRBJ2-6; tentatively, D is TRBD1 (5 bases). Germline CDR1 MGHRA, CDR2 YSYEKL. This CDR3 is 18 amino acids long. The V end was cut by 0 bases, the J end by 0 bases, with 12 bases between. The CDR3 region is CASSQDRVFSSGANVLTF. The CDR3 coding sequence is TGCGCCAGCAGCCAAGACAGGGTTTTCAGCTCTGGGGCCAACGTCCTGACTTTC.

The rearrangement joins TRBV19 to TRBJ1-2; weak D call: TRBD1 (6 bases). Trimming stripped 3 bases from V and 6 bases from J, with 17 bases between. The CDR3 sequence is 15 residues long. CDR1 LNHDA and CDR2 SQIVND come from the germline V gene (reference sequence). The CDR3 region is CASSIGQGSRDGYTF. CDR3 in DNA: TGTGCCAGTAGTATTGGTCAGGGGAGTAGAGATGGCTACACCTTC.

V and J are TRBV11-2 and TRBJ2-5; 7 bases map to TRBD2. The CDR3 runs to 17 residues. J gave up 0 bases and V 5 bases, and 12 bases lay outside the gene matches. Looked up from germline, CDR1 is SGHAT and CDR2 is FQNNGV. This CDR3 is CASSLQRASGYQETQYF. Here the CDR3 DNA reads TGTGCCAGCAGCCTGCAAAGGGCTAGCGGATACCAAGAGACCCAGTACTTC.

This clone has only a few counts. The V and J genes are TRBV6-2 or TRBV6-3 and TRBJ1-6, with no clear D. V was trimmed by 4 bases and J by 9 bases, leaving 19 bases between them. Per germline, CDR1 MNHEY and CDR2 SVGEGT. The CDR3 runs to 16 residues. The CDR3 DNA sequence: TGTGCCAGCAGTTTGATGGAGACGGCCGGCGGTTCACCCCTCCACTTT. This gives the protein CASSLMETAGGSPLHF.

This chain joins TRBV7-8 and TRBJ1-3; 7 nucleotides match TRBD1. V shed 1 base and J 4 bases; nucleotides not matched to a gene: 4. Germline V gives CDR1 SGHVS, CDR2 FQNEAQ. There are 15 residues in the CDR3. In DNA form, the CDR3 reads TGTGCCAGCAGCTTAGGGAGGGGGCAGGGAAACACCATATATTTT. This gives the protein CASSLGRGQGNTIYF. The full variable domain, with the rest looked up from reference TRBV7-8 and TRBJ1-3, is GAGVSQSPRYKVAKRGQDVALRCDPISGHVSLFWYQQALGQGPEFLTYFQNEAQLDKSGLPSDRFFAERPEGSVSTLKIQRTQQEDSAVYLCASSLGRGQGNTIYFGEGSWLTVV.

This chain connects TRBV5-4 to TRBJ1-5; D is undetermined. V was clipped by 9 bases and J by 3 bases, with 22 bases between them. The CDR3 length is 16 residues. Germline V gives CDR1 SGHNT, CDR2 YYREEE (reference sequence). The CDR3 loop is CATSPWSPSPNQPQHF. The DNA for the CDR3 is TGTGCCACTTCCCCTTGGAGCCCTAGCCCCAATCAGCCCCAGCATTTT. Variable domain in full (rest from reference TRBV5-4 and TRBJ1-5): ETGVTQSPTHLIKTRGQQVTLRCSSQSGHNTVSWYQQALGQGPQFIFQYYREEENGRGNFPPRFSGLQFPNYSSELNVNALELDDSALYLCATSPWSPSPNQPQHFGDGTRLSIL.

The chain uses TRBV24-1 and TRBJ1-2; D is undetermined. CDR3 length: 14 residues. Trimming removed 7 bases from V and 1 base from J, with 12 bases in between. Germline V gene sequence: CDR1 KGHDR, CDR2 SFDVKD. In DNA form, the CDR3 reads TGTGCCACCAGCGGCCCCAGGAATAACTATGGCTACACCTTC. This encodes CATSGPRNNYGYTF.

V usage is TRBV25-1 and J usage is TRBJ1-2; D call uncertain. The CDR3 sequence is 13 residues long. Trimming pared 1 base from V and 3 bases from J, leaving 6 bases between. Germline-derived CDR1 and CDR2 are MGHDK and SYGVNS. CDR3 DNA sequence: TGTGCCAGCAGTGAATCGTCCTACTATGGCTACACCTTC. Translated: CASSESSYYGYTF.

This clone has only one observation. V usage is TRBV7-8 and J usage is TRBJ2-2, with D possibly TRBD2 on 5 matching bases. This CDR3 has 13 residues. Germline V gives CDR1 SGHVS, CDR2 FQNEAQ. Trimming shortened V by 5 bases and J by 8 bases, and 12 bases separated the two germline ends. CDR3 DNA sequence: TGTGCCAGCAGCCGTACCCGCGGGGGGGAGCTGTTTTTT. The encoded protein is CASSRTRGGELFF.

V is TRBV7-9 and J is TRBJ1-2; 8 positions agree with TRBD1. The V gene's germline CDR1 is SEHNR and CDR2 FQNEAQ (reference sequence). This CDR3 has 18 residues. Germline trimming cut 5 bases from V and 0 bases from J; bases unmatched to any gene: 14. CDR3 nucleotide sequence: TGTGCCAGCAGCCCCGACAGGGGTCCGTGGTCCGCTAACTATGGCTACACCTTC. The encoded protein is CASSPDRGPWSANYGYTF.

The rearrangement uses TRBV5-8 and TRBJ1-4; TRBD1 might be the D (6 bases). Trimming removed 4 bases at V and 4 bases at J, with 20 bases between. Germline lookup yields CDR1 SGHTS and CDR2 YDEGEE. This CDR3 comprises 17 residues. CDR3 region: CASSGYRAHADNEKLFF. The CDR3 nucleotides read TGTGCCAGCAGCGGGTACAGGGCTCACGCGGATAATGAAAAACTGTTTTTT.

Regarding this clone: A junction end diverges from the germline sequence, so it may reflect a read error. CDR3 nucleotide sequence: TGTGCCAGCAGCTTAGATGCGGGGTGGGAAGTTTTCTTT. It is translated as CASSLDAGWEVFF. The chain has TRBV7-9 and TRBJ1-1; D remains ambiguous. Germline V lookup: CDR1 SEHNR, CDR2 FQNEAQ (reference sequence). This CDR3 is built from 13 residues. The full variable domain, with the rest looked up from reference TRBV7-9 and TRBJ1-1, is DTGVSQNPRHKITKRGQNVTFRCDPISEHNRLYWYRQTLGQGPEFLTYFQNEAQLEKSRLLSDRFSAERPKGSFSTLEIQRTEQGDSAMYLCASSLDAGWEVFFGQGTRLTVV.